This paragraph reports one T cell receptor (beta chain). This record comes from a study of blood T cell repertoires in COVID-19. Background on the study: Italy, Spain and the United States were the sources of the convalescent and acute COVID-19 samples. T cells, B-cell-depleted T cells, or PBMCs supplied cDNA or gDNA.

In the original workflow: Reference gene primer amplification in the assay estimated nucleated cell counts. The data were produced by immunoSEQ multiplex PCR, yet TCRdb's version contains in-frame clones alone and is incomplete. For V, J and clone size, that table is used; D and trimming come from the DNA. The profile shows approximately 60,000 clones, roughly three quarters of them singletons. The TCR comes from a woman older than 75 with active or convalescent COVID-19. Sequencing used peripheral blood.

The CDR3 coding sequence is TGTGCCAGCAGCTTAACCAGGGCCACTGAAGCTTTCTTT. This translates into CASSLTRATEAFF. V gene TRBV7-3 combines with J gene TRBJ1-1; a possible D gene is TRBD1 (5 bases). The CDR3 is 13 amino acids. The V and J ends lost 0 bases and 4 bases respectively, with 6 bases between them. The germline V gene encodes CDR1 SGHTA and CDR2 FQGTGA. The full variable domain, in which reference TRBV7-3 and TRBJ1-1 provide the parts outside the CDR3, is GAGVSQTPSNKVTEKGKYVELRCDPISGHTALYWYRQSLGQGPEFLIYFQGTGAADDSGLPNDRFFAVRPEGSVSTLKIQRTERGDSAVYLCASSLTRATEAFFGQGTRLTVV.